A single T cell receptor beta chain is shown here with its context. V was clipped by 7 bases and J by 3 bases, with 21 bases between them. Germline values: CDR1 SNHLY, CDR2 FYNNEI. The CDR3 loop spans 16 amino acids. Seattle enrolled patients during active infection and tracked them longitudinally. This sample stems from a study of blood T cell repertoires in COVID-19. On the study more broadly: Donors in the United States, Italy and Spain gave samples during acute or convalescent COVID-19. Nucleic acid was either cDNA or gDNA, and it came from T cells, B-cell-depleted T cells, or PBMCs.

Original analysis: The authors estimated nucleated cell counts from reference gene primer amplification. TCRdb keeps only in-frame clones here, not all; method: immunoSEQ multiplex PCR. V, J and clone size derive from that table, while D and trimming were established from the DNA sequence. Of approximately 180,000 clones detected, more than 75% appear once; the ten largest clones hold roughly 20%. This chain connects TRBV2 to TRBJ2-5; D gene unclear. Source material: peripheral blood. The sequence was obtained from a person aged 65 to 85 with COVID-19, enrolled during active disease. CDR3 in amino acids: CASTPGMFAYKETQYF. CDR3 sequence (DNA): TGTGCCAGCACCCCAGGCATGTTCGCTTACAAAGAGACCCAGTACTTC.